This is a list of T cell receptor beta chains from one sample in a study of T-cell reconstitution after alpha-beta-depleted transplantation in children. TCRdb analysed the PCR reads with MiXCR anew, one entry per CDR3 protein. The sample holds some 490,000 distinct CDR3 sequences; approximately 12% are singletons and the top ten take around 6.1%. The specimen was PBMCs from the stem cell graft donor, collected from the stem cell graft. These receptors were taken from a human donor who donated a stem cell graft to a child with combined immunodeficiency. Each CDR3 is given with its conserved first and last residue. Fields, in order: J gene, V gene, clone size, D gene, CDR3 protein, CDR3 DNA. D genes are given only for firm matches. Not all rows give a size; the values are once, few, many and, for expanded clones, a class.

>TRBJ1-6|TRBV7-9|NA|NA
CASSLVGQKNSPLHF
TGTGCCAGCAGCTTAGTGGGTCAGAAGAATTCACCCCTCCACTTT
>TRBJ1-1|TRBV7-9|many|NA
CASSLWVEAFF
TGTGCCAGCAGCTTATGGGTGGAAGCTTTCTTT
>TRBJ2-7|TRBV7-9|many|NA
CASSPAGLDYEQYF
TGTGCCAGCAGCCCTGCTGGACTTGACTACGAGCAGTACTTC
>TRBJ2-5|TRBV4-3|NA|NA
CASSEGTGVQETQYF
TGCGCCAGCAGCGAAGGGACGGGCGTCCAAGAGACCCAGTACTTC
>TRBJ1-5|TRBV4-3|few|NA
CASSQEAGRRDPQHF
TGCGCCAGCAGCCAAGAGGCCGGTCGGAGGGATCCCCAGCATTTT
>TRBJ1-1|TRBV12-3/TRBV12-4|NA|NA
CASSFWGRMYDTEAFF
TGTGCCAGCAGTTTTTGGGGGCGTATGTATGACACTGAAGCTTTCTTT
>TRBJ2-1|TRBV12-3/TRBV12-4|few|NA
CASAILRYNEQFF
TGTGCCAGCGCCATCCTACGGTACAATGAGCAGTTCTTC
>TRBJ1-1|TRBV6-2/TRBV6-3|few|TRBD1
CASSYSGTDIEAFF
TGTGCCAGCAGTTACTCTGGGACAGATATTGAAGCTTTCTTT
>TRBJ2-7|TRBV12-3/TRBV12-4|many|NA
CATAESSYEQYF
TGTGCCACCGCGGAGAGCTCCTACGAGCAGTACTTC
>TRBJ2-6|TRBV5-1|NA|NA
CASSYTASGANVLTF
TGCGCCAGCAGCTATACAGCCTCTGGGGCCAACGTCCTGACTTTC
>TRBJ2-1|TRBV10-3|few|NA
CAISERGYNEQFF
TGTGCCATCAGTGAGAGGGGGTACAATGAGCAGTTCTTC
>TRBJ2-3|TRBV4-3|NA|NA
CASSQDRRGADTQYF
TGCGCCAGCAGCCAAGATCGACGGGGCGCAGATACGCAGTATTTT
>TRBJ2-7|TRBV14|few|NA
CASSQDPQGRNEQYF
TGTGCCAGCAGCCAAGATCCTCAGGGGCGAAACGAGCAGTACTTC
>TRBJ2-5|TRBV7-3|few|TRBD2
CASSLSGLAGQETQYF
TGTGCCAGCAGCTTATCGGGACTAGCGGGACAAGAGACCCAGTACTTC
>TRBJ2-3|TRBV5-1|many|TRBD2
CASSFSGSPSTDTQYF
TGCGCCAGCAGCTTTAGCGGGAGTCCTAGCACAGATACGCAGTATTTT